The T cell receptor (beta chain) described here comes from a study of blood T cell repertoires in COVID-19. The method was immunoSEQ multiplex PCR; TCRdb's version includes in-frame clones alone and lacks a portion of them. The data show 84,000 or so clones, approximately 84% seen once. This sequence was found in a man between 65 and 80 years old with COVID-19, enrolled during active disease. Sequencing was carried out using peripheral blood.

DNA of the CDR3: TGTGCCAGCAGCTTCCAGCTCGTCGGGGGGGCCGGAGATGAGCAGTTCTTC. It specifies CASSFQLVGGAGDEQFF. The chain is built from TRBV4-2 and TRBJ2-1; 8 positions agree with TRBD2. V shed 5 bases and J 8 bases; nucleotides not matched to a gene: 17. Germline V gene sequence: CDR1 LGHNA, CDR2 YNFKEQ. The CDR3 contains 17 residues.